This TCR beta chain was profiled in a study of blood T cell repertoires in COVID-19. The repertoire was sequenced with immunoSEQ multiplex PCR; TCRdb's copy has only in-frame clones and lacks some. Of about 220,000 clones in the sample, around 91% were seen once. V was shortened by 4 bases and J by 7 bases, with 13 bases between the two germline ends. The CDR3 sequence is 14 residues long. Germline CDR1 is SGHTA and CDR2 is FQGTGA. Individuals drawn from 24 US areas were roughly 18 to 100 years old. Participants reported their clinical history, and cohort assignment relied on those reports. Sequencing input: PBMCs or T cells enriched from blood (not recorded which). The sequence derives from a woman younger than 35 in a cohort exposed to, infected with or recovered from COVID-19 (not recorded which). This rearrangement joins TRBV7-3 to TRBJ2-2, with D hard to call. Written as DNA, the CDR3 is TGTGCCAGCAGCTCGCCCCTCAGGAACGGGGAGCTGTTTTTT. Its protein product is CASSSPLRNGELFF.